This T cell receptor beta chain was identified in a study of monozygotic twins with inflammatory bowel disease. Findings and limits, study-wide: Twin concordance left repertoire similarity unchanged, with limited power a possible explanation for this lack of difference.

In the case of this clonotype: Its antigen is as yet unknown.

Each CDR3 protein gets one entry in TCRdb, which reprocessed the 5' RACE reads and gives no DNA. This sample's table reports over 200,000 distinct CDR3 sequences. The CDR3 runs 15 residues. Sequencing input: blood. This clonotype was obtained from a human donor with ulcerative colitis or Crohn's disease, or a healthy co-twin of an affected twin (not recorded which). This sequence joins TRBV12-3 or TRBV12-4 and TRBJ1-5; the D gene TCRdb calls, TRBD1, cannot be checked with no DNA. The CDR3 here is CASTVDRGGNQPQHF.